This TCR beta chain comes out of a study of blood T cell repertoires in COVID-19. Overall study context: Samples of COVID-19 (acute and convalescent) were obtained from the United States, Italy and Spain. Nucleic acid was either cDNA or gDNA, and it came from T cells, B-cell-depleted T cells, or PBMCs.

V was pared by 4 bases and J by 1 base, with 4 bases of the junction left unmatched. Germline V CDR1 and CDR2: SGHNT, YYREEE (reference sequence). This CDR3 region has 14 residues. The authors' processing: Estimated nucleated cell counts came from reference gene primer amplification. The table came from immunoSEQ multiplex PCR; TCRdb's copy has only in-frame clones and leaves some out. That table furnishes V, J and clone size, whereas the DNA furnished D and trimming. The table records 120,000 or so clones, roughly 80% of them present only once. The material sequenced was peripheral blood. This clonotype was obtained from a human donor in a cohort sampled during active COVID-19. J is TRBJ1-1 and V is TRBV5-4, with 7 bases that match TRBD1. CDR3 sequence: CASSPGQPNTEAFF. The CDR3 nucleotides read TGTGCCAGCAGCCCGGGACAGCCGAACACTGAAGCTTTCTTT.